The present TCR beta chain was sequenced within a study of control samples from healthy donors and cancer patients. With 2 bases clipped from V and 9 bases from J, the junction kept 7 bases outside the gene matches. The CDR3 loop spans 14 amino acids. Per the germline V gene, CDR1 is WNHNN and CDR2 is SYGVQD (reference sequence). Profiling relied on immunoSEQ multiplex PCR, and the TCRdb table lists in-frame clones only, not all of them. The table shows over 100,000 clones, with about nine tenths occurring only once. Material: blood. The chain joins TRBV10-1 to TRBJ2-1; 7 bases align to TRBD2. The clonotype was recovered from a man aged 40-55 years in good health. CDR3 coding DNA: TGCGCCAGCAGTGAGGGGCGGGGGAGGGGTGAGCAGTTCTTC. Its protein is CASSEGRGRGEQFF.